The next 25 T cell receptor beta chains were all read from a single sample in a study of T cells expressing NK-cell markers. With the 5' RACE reads reprocessed, TCRdb shows one record per CDR3 protein and no DNA. The sample is made up of a few hundred thousand distinct CDR3 sequences, and the top ten hold under 0.5% of it. The sample consisted of blood T cells: a sorted CD56 or NKG2C T cell subset, CD4+ or CD8+ T cells, or bulk PBMC T cells (not recorded which). The receptors stem from a man in his late teens or twenties in good health.

This rearrangement joins TRBV7-2 to TRBJ2-2; the TCRdb call, TRBD1, lacks DNA for checking. The length of the CDR3 is 14 residues. Germline lookup yields CDR1 SGHTA and CDR2 FQGNSA. CDR3 protein: CASSPGTVTGELFF.

The V call is TRBV12-3 or TRBV12-4, the J call TRBJ1-3; TCRdb designates TRBD1, a call that cannot be tested without DNA. The CDR3 has 16 residues. CDR3 in amino acids: CASSFMLGGSGNTIYF.

The rearrangement links TRBV6-5 to TRBJ2-1; the D call of TRBD1 rests on TCRdb alone, since no DNA is present to check it. Per germline, CDR1 MNHEY and CDR2 SVGAGI. CDR3 length: 16 amino acids. The CDR3 sequence is CASSFLTGTGFNEQFF.

J is TRBJ1-4 and V is TRBV2. The germline gives CDR1 SNHLY, CDR2 FYNNEI. This CDR3 comprises 14 residues. The CDR3 reads CASIRARKNEKLFF. Filled out from reference TRBV2 and TRBJ1-4, the complete variable domain reads EPEVTQTPSHQVTQMGQEVILRCVPISNHLYFYWYRQILGQKVEFLVSFYNNEISEKSEIFDDQFSVERPDGSNFTLKIRSTKLEDSAMYFCASIRARKNEKLFFGSGTQLSVL.

The CDR3 here is CASSAPGLAGGGTGELFF. The chain uses TRBV6-1 and TRBJ2-2; the D call of TRBD2 rests on TCRdb alone, since no DNA is present to check it. CDR3 length equals 18 residues. The germline CDR1 and CDR2 sequences are MNHNS and SASEGT.

This sequence joins TRBV18 and TRBJ1-4. This CDR3 contains 15 residues. Germline V gene data show CDR1 as KGHSH and CDR2 as LQKENI. The CDR3 sequence is CASSPRADSGEKLFF.

The chain uses TRBV12-3 or TRBV12-4 and TRBJ1-2; there is no DNA to check the TCRdb D call of TRBD1. The CDR3 contains 14 residues. The CDR3 here is CASSLIRVDYGYTF.

This chain links TRBV6-5 with TRBJ2-2. CDR1 MNHEY and CDR2 SVGAGI come from the germline V gene. This CDR3 has 13 amino acids. CDR3 region: CASSYSLPGELFF.

The chain joins TRBV18 to TRBJ2-7; absent DNA, TCRdb's TRBD1 call cannot be checked. Per germline, CDR1 KGHSH and CDR2 LQKENI. CDR3 size: 15 residues. The CDR3 region is CASSPNGQGAYEQYF.

The chain couples TRBV24-1 to TRBJ2-6. Germline CDR1 reads KGHDR; CDR2 reads SFDVKD. The CDR3 is 15 residues long. CDR3 residues: CATSGLSSGANVLTF.

The genes are TRBV6-2 or TRBV6-3 and TRBJ2-3; the D call from TCRdb, TRBD2, cannot be confirmed without DNA. This CDR3 is built from 17 residues. Germline V gives CDR1 MNHEY, CDR2 SVGEGT. The CDR3 reads CATRGGLRKTSTDTQYF.

The J gene is TRBJ1-1, the V gene TRBV12-3 or TRBV12-4; TCRdb's D call, TRBD1, is unchecked because there is no DNA. The CDR3 is made up of 13 amino acids. The CDR3 region is CASSLGTSREAFF.

This chain joins TRBV7-2 and TRBJ1-2; TCRdb selects TRBD1, and the lack of DNA leaves this call unchecked. Germline loops: CDR1 SGHTA, CDR2 FQGNSA. This CDR3 contains 13 residues. The chain's CDR3 is CASTLGQSHGYTF.

This rearrangement joins TRBV4-3 to TRBJ2-7. The CDR3 is 12 amino acids. Germline V gene lookup returns CDR1 LGHNA and CDR2 YSLEER. The CDR3 sequence: CASSHRTSEQYF.

The rearrangement links TRBV6-1 to TRBJ1-1; the D call of TRBD1 rests on TCRdb alone, since no DNA is present to check it. Germline-derived CDR1 and CDR2 are MNHNS and SASEGT. CDR3 length: 15 residues. The CDR3 reads CASSEAGQGSVRAFF.

The chain links TRBV15 to TRBJ1-2; TCRdb reports TRBD1, a call that lacks DNA to check it against. There are 17 residues in the CDR3. The germline V gene encodes CDR1 LNHNV and CDR2 YYDKDF (reference sequence). This CDR3 is CATSRGVRGGPNYGYTF. The variable domain in full, with the rest retrieved from reference TRBV15 and TRBJ1-2, is DAMVIQNPRYQVTQFGKPVTLSCSQTLNHNVMYWYQQKSSQAPKLLFHYYDKDFNNEADTPDNFQSRRPNTSFCFLDIRSPGLGDTAMYLCATSRGVRGGPNYGYTFGSGTRLTVV.

The V and J genes are TRBV20-1 and TRBJ2-7; TCRdb picks TRBD1, but there is no DNA to check that call. The CDR3 consists of 14 residues. Germline values: CDR1 DFQATT, CDR2 SNEGSKA (reference sequence). The CDR3 here is CSARSRQSSYEQYF.

The J gene is TRBJ2-3, the V gene TRBV4-2. The CDR3 length is 13 residues. In germline, CDR1 is LGHNA, CDR2 YNFKEQ. The CDR3 reads CASSQDPQDEQYF.

The J gene is TRBJ1-2, the V gene TRBV20-1; the TCRdb call, TRBD1, lacks DNA for checking. Germline V gene lookup returns CDR1 DFQATT and CDR2 SNEGSKA (reference sequence). CDR3 length: 13 amino acids. The CDR3 loop reads CSARDARGYGYTF.

J is TRBJ2-3 and V is TRBV20-1; with no DNA, the TCRdb D assignment of TRBD2 cannot be verified. Looked up from germline, CDR1 is DFQATT and CDR2 is SNEGSKA (reference sequence). The CDR3 covers 19 residues. The CDR3 loop reads CSARSLHPGPTLHPDTQYF.

V gene TRBV12-3 or TRBV12-4 combines with J gene TRBJ2-4; there is no DNA to check the TCRdb D call of TRBD1. This CDR3 spans 13 amino acids. The CDR3 spells CASSPGPGGIQYF.

V is TRBV13 and J is TRBJ2-7; the D call of TRBD1 rests on TCRdb alone, since no DNA is present to check it. There are 16 residues in the CDR3. Germline-derived CDR1 and CDR2 are PRHDT and FYEKMQ (reference sequence). Here the CDR3 reads CASRETGTGASYEQYF.

The rearrangement links TRBV15 to TRBJ2-3; absent DNA, TCRdb's TRBD1 call cannot be checked. This CDR3 region has 16 residues. Germline V lookup: CDR1 LNHNV, CDR2 YYDKDF (reference sequence). CDR3: CATSRSPGQGADTQYF.

The chain couples TRBV7-2 to TRBJ2-7; there is no DNA to check the TCRdb D call of TRBD2. This CDR3 has 17 amino acids. The V gene's germline CDR1 is SGHTA and CDR2 FQGNSA. The CDR3 sequence: CASSRGTSGVPSYEQYF.

The chain uses TRBV6-5 and TRBJ1-3. The CDR3 loop spans 11 amino acids. Germline values: CDR1 MNHEY, CDR2 SVGAGI. This CDR3 reads CASSYGNTIYF.